This T cell receptor beta chain appears in the sequencing data of a study of blood T cell repertoires in COVID-19. Study-wide context: The analysed material was cDNA or gDNA that came from T cells, B-cell-depleted T cells, or PBMCs.

V lost 2 bases, J lost 5 bases, and 12 bases stayed unmatched. From germline, CDR1 is MGHRA and CDR2 YSYEKL. This CDR3 contains 18 residues. The table came from immunoSEQ multiplex PCR; TCRdb's copy has only in-frame clones and leaves some out. The sample holds 250,000 to 300,000 clones; 80% to 85% are singletons and the top ten take around 2.9%. The origin of this receptor is a woman aged 60-75 years with active or convalescent COVID-19. The chain combines TRBV4-1 with TRBJ2-3, with TRBD2 matching over 11 bases. The sequenced sample consisted of peripheral blood. CDR3 nucleotides: TGCGCCAGCAGCCAACACCTTAGCGGGGGGGCAAGGGTAGATACGCAGTATTTT. It codes for CASSQHLSGGARVDTQYF.